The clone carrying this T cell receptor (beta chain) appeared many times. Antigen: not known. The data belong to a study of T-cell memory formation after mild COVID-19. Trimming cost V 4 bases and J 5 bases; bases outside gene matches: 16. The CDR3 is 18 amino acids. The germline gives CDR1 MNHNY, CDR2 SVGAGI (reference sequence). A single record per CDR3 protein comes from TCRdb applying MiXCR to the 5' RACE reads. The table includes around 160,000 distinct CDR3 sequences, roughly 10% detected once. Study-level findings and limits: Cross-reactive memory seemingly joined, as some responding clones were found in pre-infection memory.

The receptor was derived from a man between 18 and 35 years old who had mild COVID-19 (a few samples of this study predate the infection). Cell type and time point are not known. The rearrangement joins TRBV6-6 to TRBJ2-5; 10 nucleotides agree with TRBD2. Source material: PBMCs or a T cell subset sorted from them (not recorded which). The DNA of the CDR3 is TGTGCCAGCAGTTTTCCCAGGGGTTCCCTAGCGGGGGCGGAGACCCAGTACTTC. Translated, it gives CASSFPRGSLAGAETQYF.